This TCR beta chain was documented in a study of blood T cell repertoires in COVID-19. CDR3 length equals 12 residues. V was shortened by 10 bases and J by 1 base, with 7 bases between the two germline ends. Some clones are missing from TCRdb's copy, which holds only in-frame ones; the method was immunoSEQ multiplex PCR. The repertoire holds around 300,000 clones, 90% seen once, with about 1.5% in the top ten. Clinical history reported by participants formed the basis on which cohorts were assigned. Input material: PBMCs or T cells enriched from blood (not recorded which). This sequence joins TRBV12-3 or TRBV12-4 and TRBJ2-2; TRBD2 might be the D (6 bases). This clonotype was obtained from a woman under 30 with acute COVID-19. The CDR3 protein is CANGRNTGELFF. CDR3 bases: TGTGCCAACGGGAGGAACACCGGGGAGCTGTTTTTT.